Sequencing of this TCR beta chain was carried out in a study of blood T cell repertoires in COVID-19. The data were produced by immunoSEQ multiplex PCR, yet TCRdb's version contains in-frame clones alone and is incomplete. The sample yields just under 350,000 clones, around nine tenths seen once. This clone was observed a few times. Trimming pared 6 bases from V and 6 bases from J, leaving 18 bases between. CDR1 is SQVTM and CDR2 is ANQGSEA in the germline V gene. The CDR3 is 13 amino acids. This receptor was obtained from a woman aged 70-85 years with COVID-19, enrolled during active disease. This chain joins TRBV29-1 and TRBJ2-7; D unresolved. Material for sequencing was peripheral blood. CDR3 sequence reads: CSVVRHPLGEQYF. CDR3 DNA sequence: TGCAGCGTCGTACGACACCCCCTCGGCGAGCAGTACTTC.